This TCR beta chain came from a study of blood T cell repertoires in COVID-19. Study overall: In each case, the material was cDNA or gDNA derived from T cells, B-cell-depleted T cells, or PBMCs.

The CDR3 runs to 14 residues. Germline loops: CDR1 SGHRS, CDR2 YFSETQ. The V and J ends lost 0 bases and 4 bases respectively, with 10 bases between them. Per the original data handling: The authors estimated nucleated cell counts from reference gene primer amplification. The assay was immunoSEQ multiplex PCR, and TCRdb's table has in-frame clones only and misses some. That table supplies the V and J calls and clone size; D and trimming were determined from the DNA. The profile shows some 190,000 clones, 75% to 80% of them singletons. The receptor's source is a woman aged 50 to 60 with active or convalescent COVID-19. V usage is TRBV5-1 and J usage is TRBJ1-2; D is undetermined. The specimen was peripheral blood. The chain's CDR3 is CASSLDQSLYGYTF. The CDR3, as DNA: TGCGCCAGCAGCTTGGACCAGTCCCTCTATGGCTACACCTTC.